Below, one T cell receptor beta chain is given with its context. Germline is not matched at one junction end, which may reflect a read error. This record belongs to a study of PD-L1 blockade in urothelial cancer. Noted time point: pretreatment peripheral blood. The CDR3 has 13 amino acids. Germline V gives CDR1 SEHNR, CDR2 FQNEAQ (reference sequence). The repertoire was sequenced with immunoSEQ multiplex PCR; TCRdb's copy has only in-frame clones and lacks some. The sample has 95,000 or so clones, about nine tenths seen once. The rearrangement links TRBV7-9 to TRBJ1-3; TRBD1 is a possible D gene (6 bases). This sequence was found in a man aged 55 to 70 with urothelial cancer. Sequenced here: PBMCs, sampled around atezolizumab (anti-PD-L1) treatment. CDR3 residues: CASSSVADSHPGF. CDR3 nucleotide sequence: TGTGCCAGCAGTTCCGTCGCGGACAGCCACCCGGGATTT.